One sample yielded the 24 T cell receptor beta chains listed below, sequenced in a study of T cells after yellow fever vaccination. MiXCR, run by TCRdb on the 5' RACE reads, gives a single entry per CDR3 protein. The sample shows roughly 150,000 distinct CDR3 sequences, approximately 7.7% of them seen only once. The material was CD4+ T cells sorted from PBMCs, obtained 5 days after the yellow fever booster vaccination. The receptors shown here come from a man aged 25 to 40 who received the YFV17D yellow fever vaccine.

This clonotype came up many times. The rearrangement joins TRBV4-2 to TRBJ2-3; D ambiguous. CDR3 length: 14 amino acids. Germline lookup yields CDR1 LGHNA and CDR2 YNFKEQ. Trimming cost V 1 base and J 1 base, with 6 bases left between them. In nucleotides, the CDR3 is TGTGCCAGCAGCCAAGTCGGAGGCACAGATACGCAGTATTTT. Translation gives CASSQVGGTDTQYF.

In this sample, this clonotype turned up a few times. V and J are TRBV28 and TRBJ1-2; D not resolved. V gave up 5 bases and J gave up 8 bases, with 6 bases separating them. Germline loops: CDR1 MDHEN, CDR2 SYDVKM. The CDR3 is 10 amino acids. The CDR3 loop reads CASSGYGYTF. CDR3 DNA sequence: TGTGCCAGCAGTGGGTACGGCTACACCTTC.

This clonotype was counted ten times or more. The V call is TRBV18, the J call TRBJ1-5, with 9 bases lining up with TRBD1. The J segment lost 5 bases and the V segment lost 5 bases, leaving 7 bases of the junction unmatched. Germline CDR1 and CDR2: KGHSH and LQKENI. This CDR3 comprises 15 residues. CDR3 DNA: TGTGCCAGCTCAGCCGGACAGGGGATGGATCAGCCCCAGCATTTT. It yields the protein CASSAGQGMDQPQHF.

This clonotype was detected many times. The genes are TRBV9 and TRBJ2-1; perhaps TRBD2 as D (7 bases). Germline V gives CDR1 SGDLS, CDR2 YYNGEE. The CDR3 is 15 residues long. V lost 1 base and J lost 6, with 14 bases in between. CDR3 sequence reads: CASSVLGGGSNEQFF. The CDR3 coding sequence is TGTGCCAGCAGCGTATTGGGAGGGGGGAGCAATGAGCAGTTCTTC.

This clonotype came up many times. The chain carries TRBV20-1 and TRBJ2-5; D is ambiguous. The CDR3 loop spans 13 amino acids. Between the trimmed V and J ends, which lost 6 bases and 2 bases, there was a span of 13 bases. Per the germline V gene, CDR1 is DFQATT and CDR2 is SNEGSKA (reference sequence). CDR3 in DNA: TGCAGTGCCTCGCCGCCGATGCAAGAGACCCAGTACTTC. Its protein product is CSASPPMQETQYF.

The J gene is TRBJ2-1, the V gene TRBV25-1; weak D call: TRBD2 (6 bases). Germline V lookup: CDR1 MGHDK, CDR2 SYGVNS. The CDR3 has 14 amino acids. Trimming removed 2 bases from V and 5 bases from J, with 10 bases in between. The CDR3 coding sequence is TGTGCCAGCAGTGAAACTAGCAGGAACAATGAGCAGTTCTTC. Residues: CASSETSRNNEQFF.

This clonotype has more than one count but fewer than ten. Here the CDR3 reads CASSQEDSGGPGTDTQYF. The CDR3 DNA reads as TGTGCCAGCAGCCAAGAGGATTCGGGAGGGCCCGGCACAGATACGCAGTATTTT. The V gene is TRBV4-2, the J gene TRBJ2-3; 8 bases are shared with TRBD2. Germline V gene data show CDR1 as LGHNA and CDR2 as YNFKEQ. Trimming removed 0 bases from V and 1 base from J; junction bases left unmatched: 9. The CDR3 length is 18 residues.

This clonotype was detected ten times or more. The chain joins TRBV5-1 to TRBJ2-5; a weak D match, TRBD2 (6 bases). The V gene's germline CDR1 is SGHRS and CDR2 YFSETQ. V lost 3 bases to trimming and J lost 4 bases, with 13 bases between them. This CDR3 region has 14 residues. CDR3 loop: CASSSAGSRETQYF. In DNA, the CDR3 is TGCGCCAGCAGCTCCGCGGGGTCACGAGAGACCCAGTACTTC.

This clonotype was seen many times. The chain employs TRBV20-1 and TRBJ2-3, with TRBD2 matching over 7 bases. V trimming: 1 base; J trimming: 3 bases; junction bases outside the gene matches: 7. There are 15 residues in the CDR3. Per the germline V gene, CDR1 is DFQATT and CDR2 is SNEGSKA (reference sequence). CDR3 nucleotides: TGCAGTGCTAGAGGGGACGCGGGAGAAACAGATACGCAGTATTTT. Encoded protein: CSARGDAGETDTQYF.

This clonotype was counted ten times or more. The DNA of the CDR3 is TGTGCCAGCAGTCGGACTAGCGCGAAGCGAGGAGAGACCCAGTACTTC. Amino acids: CASSRTSAKRGETQYF. V gene TRBV6-2 or TRBV6-3 combines with J gene TRBJ2-5; TRBD2 aligns across 9 bases. The CDR3 loop spans 16 amino acids. Per germline, CDR1 MNHEY and CDR2 SVGEGT. V gave up 5 bases and J gave up 4 bases; unmatched junction bases: 11.

The table lists this clonotype with a few counts. The chain recombines TRBV19 with TRBJ2-7; possibly TRBD2 for D (5 bases). The germline V and J ends were trimmed by 8 bases and 0 bases, with 23 bases remaining between them. CDR1 is LNHDA and CDR2 is SQIVND in the germline V gene (reference sequence). This CDR3 region has 17 residues. The CDR3 reads CASPDPGLWRRSYEQYF. DNA of the CDR3: TGTGCCAGTCCAGACCCTGGACTCTGGCGGCGCTCCTACGAGCAGTACTTC.

This clonotype was observed at least ten times. This chain joins TRBV24-1 and TRBJ2-1; D unclear. The CDR3 length is 12 residues. V was trimmed by 5 bases and J by 10 bases, leaving 11 bases between them. From germline, CDR1 is KGHDR and CDR2 SFDVKD. Written as DNA, the CDR3 is TGTGCCACCAGTGTTCGGCTGGGGGAGCAGTTCTTC. This sequence encodes CATSVRLGEQFF.

Many counts were recorded for this clonotype. The chain employs TRBV10-2 and TRBJ2-1, with D possibly matching TRBD1 (5 bases). Germline lookup yields CDR1 WSHSY and CDR2 SAAADI. V was clipped by 4 bases and J by 4 bases, with 11 bases between them. The length of the CDR3 is 14 residues. DNA of the CDR3: TGCGCCAGCAGTGGCAGTAACAGGTACAATGAGCAGTTCTTC. Its translation is CASSGSNRYNEQFF.

This clonotype was seen at least ten times. The chain links TRBV29-1 to TRBJ2-1; the match to TRBD2 covers 8 bases. This CDR3 contains 14 residues. V trimming: 5 bases; J trimming: 4 bases; junction bases outside the gene matches: 7. Germline V gene lookup returns CDR1 SQVTM and CDR2 ANQGSEA. For the CDR3, the DNA is TGCAGCGTTCTCGCACTAGCGGTATACAATGAGCAGTTCTTC. Its translation is CSVLALAVYNEQFF.

Ten or more counts support this clonotype. The V and J genes are TRBV5-5 and TRBJ2-2; TRBD2 is a possible D gene (6 bases). Per the germline V gene, CDR1 is SGHKS and CDR2 is YYEKEE (reference sequence). The V end lost 0 bases, the J end lost 2 bases, and 14 bases lay between the germline ends. There are 17 residues in the CDR3. The CDR3 DNA reads TGTGCCAGCAGCTTGGTGGCTAGCGCCCGAAACACCGGGGAGCTGTTTTTT. It translates to CASSLVASARNTGELFF. Combining the CDR3 with reference TRBV5-5 and TRBJ2-2 gives the whole variable domain DAGVTQSPTHLIKTRGQQVTLRCSPISGHKSVSWYQQVLGQGPQFIFQYYEKEERGRGNFPDRFSARQFPNYSSELNVNALLLGDSALYLCASSLVASARNTGELFFGEGSRLTVL.

This clonotype appeared many times. The rearrangement uses TRBV5-1 and TRBJ1-4; D call uncertain. V was pared by 0 bases and J by 8 bases, with 11 bases between. The CDR3 loop spans 14 amino acids. Per germline, CDR1 SGHRS and CDR2 YFSETQ. CDR3 bases: TGCGCCAGCAGCTTGGGGGGTGTAAACGAAAAACTGTTTTTT. Encoded protein: CASSLGGVNEKLFF.

Here the CDR3 DNA reads TGTGCCATCAGTGAGGGACTGGACGCAGATACGCAGTATTTT. It specifies CAISEGLDADTQYF. V gene TRBV10-3 combines with J gene TRBJ2-3; a possible D gene is TRBD2 (5 bases). The CDR3 has 14 amino acids. V gave up 2 bases and J gave up 4 bases, with 10 bases separating them. Germline V gives CDR1 ENHRY, CDR2 SYGVKD.

This clonotype was seen a few times. The gene calls are TRBV6-1 and TRBJ2-1, with D possibly matching TRBD2 (6 bases). V lost 1 base to trimming and J lost 4 bases, with 11 bases between them. CDR1 is MNHNS and CDR2 is SASEGT in the germline V gene. The CDR3 extends over 15 amino acids. The DNA for the CDR3 is TGTGCCAGCAGTGAAGTTAGCGGCCCTTACAATGAGCAGTTCTTC. Its translation is CASSEVSGPYNEQFF.

There are many counts of this clonotype. The chain combines TRBV12-3 or TRBV12-4 with TRBJ2-5, with TRBD1 matching over 9 bases. V was pared by 7 bases and J by 4 bases, with 10 bases of the junction left unmatched. The CDR3 spans 15 residues. CDR3 amino acids: CASKLGQGGGETQYF. The CDR3 bases are TGTGCCAGCAAGCTGGGACAGGGCGGGGGAGAGACCCAGTACTTC.

This clonotype was seen many times. The junction differs from germline at one of its ends, possibly a read error. V gene TRBV12-3 or TRBV12-4 combines with J gene TRBJ2-1; TRBD2 might be the D (7 bases). The CDR3 runs 14 residues. The CDR3, as DNA: TGTGCCAGCAGTTTAGATGGTGCGGGGGCCCCTAGAGTCTTC. This gives the protein CASSLDGAGAPRVF.

This clonotype was seen at least ten times. The V and J genes are TRBV18 and TRBJ2-3; no reliable D call. CDR1 and CDR2 (germline): KGHSH, LQKENI. This CDR3 comprises 13 residues. Trimming stripped 6 bases from V and 3 bases from J, with 10 bases between. The CDR3 DNA reads as TGTGCCAGCTCCGCGATCTTGACAGATACGCAGTATTTT. Translating it yields CASSAILTDTQYF. The full variable domain, its missing parts supplied by reference TRBV18 and TRBJ2-3, is NAGVMQNPRHLVRRRGQEARLRCSPMKGHSHVYWYRQLPEEGLKFMVYLQKENIIDESGMPKERFSAEFPKEGPSILRIQQVVRGDSAAYFCASSAILTDTQYFGPGTRLTVL.

The table lists this clonotype with many counts. The J gene is TRBJ2-7, the V gene TRBV11-2; 10 bases are shared with TRBD2. The CDR3 contains 16 residues. Germline-derived CDR1 and CDR2 are SGHAT and FQNNGV. Losses at the gene ends were 5 bases for V and 3 bases for J; bases not matched to a gene: 10. This chain's CDR3 is CASSPPASGRIYEQYF. The CDR3 bases are TGTGCCAGCAGCCCTCCGGCTAGCGGGAGAATCTACGAGCAGTACTTC.

Many counts were recorded for this clonotype. This chain joins TRBV20-1 and TRBJ1-4; D call uncertain. Trimming left V 0 bases short and J 8 bases short, with 10 bases between. The CDR3 is made up of 13 amino acids. Germline V gene sequence: CDR1 DFQATT, CDR2 SNEGSKA (reference sequence). The CDR3 loop reads CSARDGPGEKLFF. The CDR3 DNA is TGCAGTGCTAGAGATGGTCCGGGAGAAAAACTGTTTTTT.

This clonotype turned up a few times. The chain combines TRBV3-1 with TRBJ1-5; D is possibly TRBD1 (5 bases). Germline assignment: CDR1 LGHDT and CDR2 YNNKEL (reference sequence). V dropped 5 bases and J dropped 6 bases, with 17 bases sitting between them. The length of the CDR3 is 15 residues. The CDR3 bases are TGTGCCAGCAGCTCATCCCCCGGGGCTTTTCAGCCCCAGCATTTT. Its translation: CASSSSPGAFQPQHF.